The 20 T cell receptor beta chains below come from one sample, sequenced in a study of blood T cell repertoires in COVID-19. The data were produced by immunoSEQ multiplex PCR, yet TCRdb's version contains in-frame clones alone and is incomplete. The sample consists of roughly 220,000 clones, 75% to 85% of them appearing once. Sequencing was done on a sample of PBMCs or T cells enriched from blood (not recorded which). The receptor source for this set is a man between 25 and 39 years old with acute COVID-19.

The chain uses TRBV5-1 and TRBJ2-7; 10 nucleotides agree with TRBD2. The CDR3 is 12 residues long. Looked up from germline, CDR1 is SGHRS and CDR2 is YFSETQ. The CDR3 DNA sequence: TGCGCGAGCGGGGGGGCCGACTACGAGCAGTACTTC. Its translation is CASGGADYEQYF.

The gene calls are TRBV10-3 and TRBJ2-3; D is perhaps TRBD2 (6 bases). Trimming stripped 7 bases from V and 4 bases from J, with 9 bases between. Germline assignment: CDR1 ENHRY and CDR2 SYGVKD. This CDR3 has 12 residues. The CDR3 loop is CAINTGADTQYF. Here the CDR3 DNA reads TGTGCCATCAATACGGGGGCAGATACGCAGTATTTT.

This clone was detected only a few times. The chain's CDR3 is CASSITGHRDYSNQPQHF. In DNA form, the CDR3 reads TGTGCCAGCAGCATAACGGGACACAGGGATTATAGCAATCAGCCCCAGCATTTT. J is TRBJ1-5 and V is TRBV6-8, with a tentative D call TRBD1 (6 bases). CDR3 length: 18 residues. From germline, CDR1 is MNHGY and CDR2 SAAAGT. Trimming cost V 6 bases and J 0 bases, with 21 bases left between them.

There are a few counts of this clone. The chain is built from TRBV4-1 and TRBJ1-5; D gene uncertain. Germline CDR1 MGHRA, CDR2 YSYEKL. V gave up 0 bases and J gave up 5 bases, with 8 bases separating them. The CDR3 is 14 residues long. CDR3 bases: TGCGCCAGCAGCCAAGAACGCGGGGATCAGCCCCAGCATTTT. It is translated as CASSQERGDQPQHF.

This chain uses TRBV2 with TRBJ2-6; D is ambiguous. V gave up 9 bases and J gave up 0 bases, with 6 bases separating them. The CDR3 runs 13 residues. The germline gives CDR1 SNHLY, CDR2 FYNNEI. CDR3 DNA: TGTGCCAGAAGCCTCTCTGGGGCCAACGTCCTGACTTTC. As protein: CARSLSGANVLTF.

The CDR3 DNA follows: TGTGCCAGCAGCTTGGGACAGGAGAACTATGGCTACACCTTC. This encodes CASSLGQENYGYTF. V gene TRBV5-4 combines with J gene TRBJ1-2; perhaps TRBD1 as D (6 bases). V lost 0 bases and J lost 2, with 8 bases in between. Germline CDR1 reads SGHNT; CDR2 reads YYREEE (reference sequence). This CDR3 spans 14 amino acids.

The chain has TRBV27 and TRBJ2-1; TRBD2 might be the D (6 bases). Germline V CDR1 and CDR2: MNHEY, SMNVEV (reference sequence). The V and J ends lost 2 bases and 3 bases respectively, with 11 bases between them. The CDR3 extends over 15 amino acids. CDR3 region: CASSLQGTRYNEQFF. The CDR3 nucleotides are TGTGCCAGCAGTTTACAAGGGACTCGCTACAATGAGCAGTTCTTC.

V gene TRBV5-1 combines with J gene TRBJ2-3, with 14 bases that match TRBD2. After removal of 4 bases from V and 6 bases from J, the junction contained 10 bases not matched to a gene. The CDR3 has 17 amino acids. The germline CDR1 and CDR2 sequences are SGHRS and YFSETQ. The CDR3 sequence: CASSPGRLAGGLDTQYF. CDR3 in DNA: TGCGCCAGCAGCCCCGGGCGACTAGCGGGGGGGCTTGATACGCAGTATTTT.

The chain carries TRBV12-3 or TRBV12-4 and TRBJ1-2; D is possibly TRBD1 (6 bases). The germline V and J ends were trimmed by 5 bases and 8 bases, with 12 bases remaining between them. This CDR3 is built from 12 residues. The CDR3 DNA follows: TGTGCCAGCAGTGGACAGAGCAGAGGCTACACCTTC. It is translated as CASSGQSRGYTF.

For the CDR3, the DNA is TGCGCCAGCAGCGCTATCGGGGGTACTGAAGCTTTCTTT. As protein: CASSAIGGTEAFF. This chain joins TRBV4-1 and TRBJ1-1, with D maybe TRBD1 (5 bases). The CDR3 length is 13 residues. The V gene's germline CDR1 is MGHRA and CDR2 YSYEKL. With 5 bases removed from V and 5 bases from J, the gap between germline ends came to 12 bases.

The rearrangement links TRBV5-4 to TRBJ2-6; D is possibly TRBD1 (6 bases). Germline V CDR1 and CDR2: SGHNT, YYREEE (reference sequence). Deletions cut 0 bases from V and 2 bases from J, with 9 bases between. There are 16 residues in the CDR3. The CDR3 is CASSLDAGAGANVLTF. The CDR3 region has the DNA TGTGCCAGCAGCTTGGATGCAGGGGCTGGGGCCAACGTCCTGACTTTC.

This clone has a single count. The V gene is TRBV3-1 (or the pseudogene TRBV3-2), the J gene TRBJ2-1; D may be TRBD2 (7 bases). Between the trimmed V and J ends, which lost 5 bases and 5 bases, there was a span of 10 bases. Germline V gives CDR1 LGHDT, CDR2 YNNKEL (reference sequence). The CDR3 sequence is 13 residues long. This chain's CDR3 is CASSGGADNEQFF. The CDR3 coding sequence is TGTGCCAGCAGCGGGGGGGCCGACAATGAGCAGTTCTTC.

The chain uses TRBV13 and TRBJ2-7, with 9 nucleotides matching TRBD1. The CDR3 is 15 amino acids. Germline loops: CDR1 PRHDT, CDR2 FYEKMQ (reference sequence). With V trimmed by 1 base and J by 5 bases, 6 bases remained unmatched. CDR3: CASSLAGQGQHEQYF. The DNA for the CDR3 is TGTGCCAGCAGCTTAGCGGGACAGGGACAACACGAGCAGTACTTC. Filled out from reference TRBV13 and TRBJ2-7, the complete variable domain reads AAGVIQSPRHLIKEKRETATLKCYPIPRHDTVYWYQQGPGQDPQFLISFYEKMQSDKGSIPDRFSAQQFSDYHSELNMSSLELGDSALYFCASSLAGQGQHEQYFGPGTRLTVT.

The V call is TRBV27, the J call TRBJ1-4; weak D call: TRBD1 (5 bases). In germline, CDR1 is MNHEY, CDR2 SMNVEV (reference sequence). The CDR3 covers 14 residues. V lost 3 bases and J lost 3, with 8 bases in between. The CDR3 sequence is CASSLSGSNEKLFF. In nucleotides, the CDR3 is TGTGCCAGCAGTTTGTCAGGGTCTAATGAAAAACTGTTTTTT.

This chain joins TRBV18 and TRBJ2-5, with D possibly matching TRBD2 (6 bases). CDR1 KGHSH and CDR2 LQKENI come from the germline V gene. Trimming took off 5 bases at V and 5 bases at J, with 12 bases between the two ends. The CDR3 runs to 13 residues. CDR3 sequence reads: CASSKGLGETQYF. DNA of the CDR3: TGTGCCAGCTCAAAGGGACTTGGTGAGACCCAGTACTTC.

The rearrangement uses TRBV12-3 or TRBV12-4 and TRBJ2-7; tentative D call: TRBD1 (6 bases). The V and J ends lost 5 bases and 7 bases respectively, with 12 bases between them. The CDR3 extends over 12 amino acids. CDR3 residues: CASSASGEEQYF. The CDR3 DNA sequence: TGTGCCAGCAGTGCGTCAGGGGAGGAGCAGTACTTC.

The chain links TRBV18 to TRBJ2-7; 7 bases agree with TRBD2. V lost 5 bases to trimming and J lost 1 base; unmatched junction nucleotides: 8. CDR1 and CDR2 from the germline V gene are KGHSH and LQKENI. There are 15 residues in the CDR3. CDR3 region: CASSSYGTTSYEQYF. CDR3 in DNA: TGTGCCAGCTCATCATACGGGACTACGTCCTACGAGCAGTACTTC.

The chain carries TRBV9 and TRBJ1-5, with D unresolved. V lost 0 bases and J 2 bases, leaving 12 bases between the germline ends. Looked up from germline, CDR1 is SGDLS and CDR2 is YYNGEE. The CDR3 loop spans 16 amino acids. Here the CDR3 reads CASSVGENSRNQPQHF. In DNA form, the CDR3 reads TGTGCCAGCAGCGTAGGAGAAAACAGCCGCAATCAGCCCCAGCATTTT.

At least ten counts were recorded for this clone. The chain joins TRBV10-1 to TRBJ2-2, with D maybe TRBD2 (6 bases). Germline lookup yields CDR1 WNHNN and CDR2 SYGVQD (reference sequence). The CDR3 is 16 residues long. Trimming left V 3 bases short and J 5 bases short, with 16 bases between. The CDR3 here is CASSDAGRVETGELFF. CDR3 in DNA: TGCGCCAGCAGTGACGCGGGGCGCGTGGAGACCGGGGAGCTGTTTTTT.

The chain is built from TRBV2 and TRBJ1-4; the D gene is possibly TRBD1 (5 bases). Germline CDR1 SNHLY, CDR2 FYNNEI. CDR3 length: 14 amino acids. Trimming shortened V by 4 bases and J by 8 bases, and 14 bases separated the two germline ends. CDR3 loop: CASSVVRVGEKLFF. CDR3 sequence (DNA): TGTGCCAGCAGTGTGGTCAGGGTTGGGGAAAAACTGTTTTTT.